Each of the 17 T cell receptor beta chains below was sequenced from the same sample in a study of T cells in Graves' hyperthyroidism and ophthalmopathy. Amplification of TCR beta CDR3 regions used RNA as the template. The TCR CDR3 was amplified in a first-round RT-PCR using the HTBI primer set. TCRdb passed the multiplex PCR reads through MiXCR, listing each CDR3 protein once. The top ten hold around 7.3% of the sample, which has a few hundred thousand distinct CDR3 sequences, approximately 15% seen once. Material: blood. Source of these receptors: a woman between 18 and 29 years old with Graves' hyperthyroidism.

This clonotype was seen ten or more times. The V call is TRBV11-3, the J call TRBJ2-7, with D unresolved. Deletions cut 5 bases from V and 3 bases from J, with 11 bases between. This CDR3 region has 13 residues. The germline V gene has CDR1 SGHNT and CDR2 YENEEA. CDR3 loop: CASSPRTLYEQYF. Written as DNA, the CDR3 is TGTGCCAGCAGCCCGCGGACCCTCTACGAGCAGTACTTC.

This clonotype was picked up many times. This chain connects TRBV12-3 or TRBV12-4 to TRBJ2-7, with D possibly matching TRBD2 (5 bases). The CDR3 length is 14 residues. V was trimmed by 7 bases and J by 1 base, leaving 14 bases between them. Written as DNA, the CDR3 is TGTGCCAGCACCGCGGGCACAGTTTCCTACGAGCAGTACTTC. Translated, it gives CASTAGTVSYEQYF.

This chain uses TRBV6-1 with TRBJ1-1; the D gene is possibly TRBD1 (6 bases). CDR3 length equals 16 residues. Germline lookup yields CDR1 MNHNS and CDR2 SASEGT. Trimming took off 5 bases at V and 0 bases at J, with 16 bases between the two ends. The CDR3 DNA sequence: TGTGCCAGCAGTTTTTCAGGGGCGCTAATGAACACTGAAGCTTTCTTT. Translating it yields CASSFSGALMNTEAFF.

This clonotype has at least ten counts. The chain links TRBV20-1 to TRBJ2-1, with TRBD2 identical over 7 bases. V lost 3 bases, J lost 1 base, and 3 bases stayed unmatched. Germline V lookup: CDR1 DFQATT, CDR2 SNEGSKA (reference sequence). CDR3 size: 14 residues. This chain's CDR3 is CSARGGSSYNEQFF. Here the CDR3 DNA reads TGCAGTGCTAGGGGGGGGAGTTCCTACAATGAGCAGTTCTTC.

This clonotype was seen repeatedly, ten times or more. The chain links TRBV25-1 to TRBJ1-5; 9 bases align to TRBD1. CDR3 length: 14 residues. The germline gives CDR1 MGHDK, CDR2 SYGVNS. V shed 5 bases, J shed 6 bases, and the junction held 5 bases outside the gene matches. In DNA, the CDR3 is TGTGCCAGCAGTTCACAGGGGGCGGCTCAGCCCCAGCATTTT. It yields the protein CASSSQGAAQPQHF.

This clonotype was seen a few times. V and J are TRBV10-3 and TRBJ1-1; a possible D gene is TRBD1 (5 bases). Trimming shortened V by 10 bases and J by 2 bases, and 14 bases separated the two germline ends. Germline values: CDR1 ENHRY, CDR2 SYGVKD. The CDR3 sequence is 13 residues long. CDR3 region: CATVGGSNTEAFF. The CDR3 DNA follows: TGTGCCACCGTGGGGGGGAGCAACACTGAAGCTTTCTTT.

This clonotype showed up many times. This sequence joins TRBV7-9 and TRBJ1-1; the D is unclear. Trimming took 2 bases from V and 2 from J, leaving 6 bases between them. Germline-derived CDR1 and CDR2 are SEHNR and FQNEAQ (reference sequence). This CDR3 is built from 13 residues. In nucleotides, the CDR3 is TGTGCCAGCAGCTTATGGGATAACACTGAAGCTTTCTTT. Translating it yields CASSLWDNTEAFF.

This clonotype occurred a few times. The J gene is TRBJ1-6, the V gene TRBV3-1; 8 bases align to TRBD1. This CDR3 has 14 residues. Germline CDR1 LGHDT, CDR2 YNNKEL (reference sequence). J lost 5 bases, V lost 8 bases, and 5 bases had no gene match. CDR3 residues: CASSGTGNNSPLHF. The CDR3 nucleotides are TGTGCCAGCTCCGGGACAGGCAATAATTCACCCCTCCACTTT.

This clonotype showed up many times. The genes are TRBV4-1 and TRBJ2-5, with a possible D match to TRBD1 (5 bases). V shed 4 bases and J shed 2 bases, with 14 bases lying between them. CDR1 MGHRA and CDR2 YSYEKL come from the germline V gene. The CDR3 runs to 15 residues. CDR3 amino acids: CASSPLGAGQETQYF. The CDR3 DNA is TGCGCCAGCAGCCCTCTCGGTGCAGGGCAAGAGACCCAGTACTTC.

The rearrangement uses TRBV6-1 and TRBJ1-6; D possibly corresponds to TRBD1 (5 bases). V was shortened by 4 bases and J by 10 bases, with 17 bases between the two germline ends. The CDR3 contains 15 residues. CDR1 and CDR2 from the germline V gene are MNHNS and SASEGT. This chain's CDR3 is CASSGGGHHGSPLHF. The CDR3 nucleotides are TGTGCCAGCAGTGGGGGGGGTCACCACGGGTCACCCCTCCACTTT.

This clonotype occurred many times. The chain recombines TRBV12-3 or TRBV12-4 with TRBJ1-2, with 8 bases matching TRBD1. The CDR3 covers 14 residues. V lost 5 bases and J lost 4; bases outside the gene matches: 6. CDR3 sequence (DNA): TGTGCCAGCAGTCGCAGGGGGCGCTTCTATGGCTACACCTTC. Its protein product is CASSRRGRFYGYTF.

Concerning this clonotype: A read error is possible here, since a much larger clone lies one base away. The rearrangement uses TRBV6-2 or TRBV6-3 and TRBJ2-7; D ambiguous. The tail of the sequence fits TRBJ2-1 better, so the J call may be wrong. The germline V gene encodes CDR1 MNHEY and CDR2 SVGEGT. The CDR3 contains 12 residues. The DNA of the CDR3 is TGTGCCAGCAGTTACGGGTCCTACGAGCAGTTCTTC. Protein: CASSYGSYEQFF.

The chain couples TRBV7-6 to TRBJ1-4; D perhaps matches TRBD1 (6 bases). Germline V lookup: CDR1 SGHVS, CDR2 FNYEAQ. The CDR3 contains 14 residues. Deletions cut 2 bases from V and 7 bases from J, with 11 bases between. The CDR3 region has the DNA TGTGCCAGCAGCTTATGGGACAAGGGTGAAAAACTGTTTTTT. It codes for CASSLWDKGEKLFF. Using reference TRBV7-6 and TRBJ1-4 for the parts outside the CDR3, the full variable domain is GAGVSQSPRYKVTKRGQDVALRCDPISGHVSLYWYRQALGQGPEFLTYFNYEAQQDKSGLPNDRFSAERPEGSISTLTIQRTEQRDSAMYRCASSLWDKGEKLFFGSGTQLSVL.

This clonotype was observed many times. The CDR3 DNA sequence: TGTGCCAGCAGTATTCAAGCGGGAGGGCTTTACGAGCAGTACTTC. This translates into CASSIQAGGLYEQYF. J is TRBJ2-7 and V is TRBV6-1; 10 nucleotides match TRBD2. CDR3 length: 15 residues. CDR1 is MNHNS and CDR2 is SASEGT in the germline V gene. J gave up 4 bases and V 5 bases, and 8 bases lay outside the gene matches.

This clonotype was counted ten times or more. The V call is TRBV30, the J call TRBJ2-1, with 11 bases fitting TRBD1. V dropped 1 base and J dropped 4; count of bases not matched to a gene: 12. Germline loops: CDR1 GTSNPN, CDR2 SVGIG (reference sequence). The CDR3 spans 18 residues. The DNA for the CDR3 is TGTGCCTGGAGTGCCCCTCGGGACAGGGGGTTTCGGTACAATGAGCAGTTCTTC. Its translation: CAWSAPRDRGFRYNEQFF.

The sample holds many counts of this clonotype. V gene TRBV5-1 combines with J gene TRBJ1-1; 7 positions agree with TRBD1. The CDR3 consists of 16 residues. The V and J ends lost 4 bases and 4 bases, in that order; junction bases with no gene match: 13. Germline V CDR1 and CDR2: SGHRS, YFSETQ. As DNA, the CDR3 is TGCGCCAGCAGCCCGGGACAGCCCAATAAGGGCACTGAAGCTTTCTTT. As protein: CASSPGQPNKGTEAFF.

In its sample, this clonotype was seen many times. The chain combines TRBV20-1 with TRBJ1-2, with D possibly matching TRBD1 (6 bases). This CDR3 has 14 amino acids. V was cut by 6 bases and J by 2 bases, with 16 bases left in between. Per germline, CDR1 DFQATT and CDR2 SNEGSKA (reference sequence). DNA for the CDR3: TGCAGTGCCTCTTTCATAGACAGGAACTATGGCTACACCTTC. Its translation is CSASFIDRNYGYTF.